This TCR beta chain was sequenced for a study of T-cell memory formation after mild COVID-19. Study background: Across donors, TCR clusters were largely donor specific. Study conclusions and caveats: A second wave expanding day 15 to 37 was CD4+-biased; contracting clones were balanced. Several responding clones turned up in pre-infection memory, indicating that cross-reactive memory may have taken part. Most CD4+ clones that shrank were in CM and EM, while CD8+ ones turned up in EMRA.

Germline CDR1 SGHTA, CDR2 FQGNSA. CDR3 length equals 14 residues. The V end lost 1 base, the J end lost 4 bases, and 7 bases lay between the germline ends. TCRdb reprocessed the 5' RACE reads with MiXCR, giving one entry per CDR3 protein. This sample has roughly 350,000 distinct CDR3 sequences; around 13% occur once, and the top ten carry 22%. In its sample, this clonotype was seen a few times. Its antigen is not identified. The gene calls are TRBV7-2 and TRBJ1-4; D is ambiguous. The source is a man younger than 30 who had mild COVID-19 (a few samples of this study predate the infection). Cell type and time point are not known. The specimen sequenced was PBMCs or a T cell subset sorted from them (not recorded which). Here the CDR3 reads CASSLVFSNEKLFF. CDR3 sequence (DNA): TGTGCCAGCAGCTTAGTCTTCAGTAATGAAAAACTGTTTTTT. Supplemented by reference TRBV7-2 and TRBJ1-4, the full variable domain reads GAGVSQSPSNKVTEKGKDVELRCDPISGHTALYWYRQSLGQGLEFLIYFQGNSAPDKSGLPSDRFSAERTGGSVSTLTIQRTQQEDSAVYLCASSLVFSNEKLFFGSGTQLSVL.